Following are 6 T cell receptor beta chains from one sample sequenced in a study of technical replicates of blood from a few donors. Some clones are missing from TCRdb's copy, which holds only in-frame ones; the method was immunoSEQ multiplex PCR. Among roughly 70,000 clones listed, roughly 94% were seen once. The sequenced sample consisted of T cells isolated from PBMCs. These receptors were collected from a human donor in good health.

The V gene is TRBV11-2, the J gene TRBJ2-1; 7 bases line up with TRBD1. CDR1 SGHAT and CDR2 FQNNGV come from the germline V gene. CDR3 length: 16 amino acids. The V segment lost 1 base and the J segment 4 bases; nucleotides outside the gene matches: 7. CDR3 amino acids: CASSLGQGERYNEQFF. The CDR3 DNA reads TGTGCCAGCAGCTTAGGTCAGGGGGAACGATACAATGAGCAGTTCTTC.

The chain joins TRBV7-2 to TRBJ1-2; D is possibly TRBD1 (5 bases). The CDR3 totals 14 residues. V was clipped by 1 base and J by 0 bases, with 6 bases between them. Germline CDR1 SGHTA, CDR2 FQGNSA. As DNA, the CDR3 is TGTGCCAGCAGCTTAGGCAGGGCTAACTATGGCTACACCTTC. Translation gives CASSLGRANYGYTF.

J is TRBJ1-5 and V is TRBV9; no definite D call. The V gene lost 4 bases and the J gene lost 6 bases, with 11 bases spanning the gap. Germline V gives CDR1 SGDLS, CDR2 YYNGEE. The CDR3 runs 13 residues. CDR3 coding DNA: TGTGCCAGCAGCCGGAACGAGGTTCAGCCCCAGCATTTT. Amino acid sequence: CASSRNEVQPQHF.

The chain combines TRBV2 with TRBJ1-2; TRBD1 agrees at 7 bases. The CDR3 runs to 13 residues. CDR1 is SNHLY, CDR2 FYNNEI, per germline. The trim removed 3 bases at V and 8 bases at J, leaving 6 bases unmatched. CDR3 nucleotides: TGTGCCAGCAGTGAGGCAAGGGGGCAGGGCTACACCTTC. It encodes CASSEARGQGYTF.

This chain uses TRBV6-6 with TRBJ2-6, with TRBD1 as a possible D gene (5 bases). Germline V gene lookup returns CDR1 MNHNY and CDR2 SVGAGI (reference sequence). Trimming removed 4 bases from V and 3 bases from J, with 10 bases in between. The CDR3 has 15 residues. The CDR3 region has the DNA TGTGCCAGCAGTTCACAGGACATTGGGGCCAACGTCCTGACTTTC. It specifies CASSSQDIGANVLTF.

The chain has TRBV29-1 and TRBJ2-7, with 7 bases that match TRBD1. The germline CDR1 and CDR2 sequences are SQVTM and ANQGSEA. The CDR3 has 12 residues. With 3 bases clipped from V and 6 bases from J, the junction kept 5 bases outside the gene matches. DNA of the CDR3: TGCAGCGTTGAGGGACAGCTGGGCGAGCAGTACTTC. Translating gives CSVEGQLGEQYF.